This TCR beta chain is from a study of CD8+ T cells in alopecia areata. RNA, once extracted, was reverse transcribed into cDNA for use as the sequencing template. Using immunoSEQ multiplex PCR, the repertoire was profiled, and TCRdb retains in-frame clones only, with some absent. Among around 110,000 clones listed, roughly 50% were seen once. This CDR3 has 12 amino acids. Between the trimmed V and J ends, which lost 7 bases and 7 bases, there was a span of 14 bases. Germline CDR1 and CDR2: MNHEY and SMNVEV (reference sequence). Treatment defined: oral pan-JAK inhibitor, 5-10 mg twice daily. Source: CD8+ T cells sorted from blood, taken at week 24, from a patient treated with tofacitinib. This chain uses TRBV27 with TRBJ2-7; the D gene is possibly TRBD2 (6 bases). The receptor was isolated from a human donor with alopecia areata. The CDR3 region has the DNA TGTGCCAGCAAACCCAGGGCGGGGGAGCAGTACTTC. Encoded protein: CASKPRAGEQYF.